A selection of T cell receptor beta chains follows, all from one sample in a study of T cells in Graves' hyperthyroidism and ophthalmopathy. In TCRdb, the multiplex PCR reads were re-called with MiXCR into one record per CDR3 protein. In the table there are 450,000 to 650,000 distinct CDR3 sequences, about 14% of which are singletons. Sequencing was performed on blood. Receptor source: a woman between 18 and 30 years old with Graves' ophthalmopathy. CDR3s include the opening cysteine and the closing phenylalanine or tryptophan. D genes are given only for firm matches. Some rows mark clone size as missing; the rest say once, few, many or name a class of expanded clone.

d_gene: TRBD2; j_gene: TRBJ2-3; abundance: few; v_gene: TRBV30; CDR3aa: CAWGTGTSGWGDTQYF
d_gene: NA; j_gene: TRBJ2-7; abundance: many; v_gene: TRBV11-2; CDR3aa: CASRDGRRSYEQYF
d_gene: NA; j_gene: TRBJ2-6; abundance: many; v_gene: TRBV4-1; CDR3aa: CASSPHSSGANVLTF
d_gene: NA; j_gene: TRBJ2-5; abundance: many; v_gene: TRBV7-9; CDR3aa: CASSSTPQETQYF
d_gene: NA; j_gene: TRBJ1-1; abundance: NA; v_gene: TRBV9; CDR3aa: CASSPGGGVANTEAFF
d_gene: NA; j_gene: TRBJ2-7; abundance: many; v_gene: TRBV3-2; CDR3aa: CASSLSAGCGYEQYF
d_gene: NA; j_gene: TRBJ2-1; abundance: few; v_gene: TRBV28; CDR3aa: CASRVAPPAGEQFF
d_gene: TRBD2; j_gene: TRBJ2-2; abundance: few; v_gene: TRBV29-1; CDR3aa: CSVKGGHWQRGDTGELFF
d_gene: NA; j_gene: TRBJ1-2; abundance: many; v_gene: TRBV10-3; CDR3aa: CAISESWGTFGYTF
d_gene: NA; j_gene: TRBJ2-2; abundance: few; v_gene: TRBV7-9; CDR3aa: CASIKLFF
d_gene: NA; j_gene: TRBJ2-4; abundance: NA; v_gene: TRBV27; CDR3aa: CASRPGLLTNIQYF
d_gene: TRBD2; j_gene: TRBJ2-1; abundance: few; v_gene: TRBV19; CDR3aa: CASSIDSGSGWGVLNEQFF
d_gene: NA; j_gene: TRBJ2-7; abundance: NA; v_gene: TRBV4-1; CDR3aa: CASSQGTGGGNEQYF
d_gene: TRBD2; j_gene: TRBJ2-3; abundance: NA; v_gene: TRBV4-1; CDR3aa: CASSSSASGGADTQYF
d_gene: NA; j_gene: TRBJ2-5; abundance: many; v_gene: TRBV9; CDR3aa: CASSLVVVETYQETQYF
d_gene: TRBD1; j_gene: TRBJ2-5; abundance: many; v_gene: TRBV6-1; CDR3aa: CASSPGDRGETQYF
d_gene: TRBD1; j_gene: TRBJ1-3; abundance: NA; v_gene: TRBV9; CDR3aa: CASSVESGQGLTGNTIYF
d_gene: NA; j_gene: TRBJ1-1; abundance: few; v_gene: TRBV7-2; CDR3aa: CASSLRAPNLPSTEAFF
d_gene: NA; j_gene: TRBJ2-7; abundance: many; v_gene: TRBV11-2; CDR3aa: CASSTGAYEQYF
d_gene: TRBD2; j_gene: TRBJ2-1; abundance: NA; v_gene: TRBV6-2/TRBV6-3; CDR3aa: CASSYQPSGINEQFF
d_gene: TRBD2; j_gene: TRBJ2-2; abundance: many; v_gene: TRBV7-8; CDR3aa: CASSLSSSGNTGELFF
d_gene: TRBD2; j_gene: TRBJ2-7; abundance: few; v_gene: TRBV15; CDR3aa: CATSRDRALLGGGRYEQYF
d_gene: TRBD2; j_gene: TRBJ2-1; abundance: few; v_gene: TRBV20-1; CDR3aa: CSAPPTTSHSYNEQFF
d_gene: NA; j_gene: TRBJ1-2; abundance: few; v_gene: TRBV5-1; CDR3aa: CASSFLVDSSYGYTF
d_gene: NA; j_gene: TRBJ2-1; abundance: many; v_gene: TRBV12-3/TRBV12-4; CDR3aa: CASSLRQGGDSGWNEQFF
d_gene: NA; j_gene: TRBJ2-1; abundance: few; v_gene: TRBV5-6; CDR3aa: CASSLAVPSSYNEQFF
d_gene: NA; j_gene: TRBJ1-1; abundance: NA; v_gene: TRBV14; CDR3aa: CASSLRSADVEAFF
d_gene: TRBD1; j_gene: TRBJ1-6; abundance: NA; v_gene: TRBV11-2; CDR3aa: CASSRRTGGDNSPLHF
d_gene: TRBD1; j_gene: TRBJ1-2; abundance: many; v_gene: TRBV6-2/TRBV6-3; CDR3aa: CASSPRGLSGYGYTF
d_gene: NA; j_gene: TRBJ2-7; abundance: few; v_gene: TRBV4-1; CDR3aa: CASSPRAGSSYEQYF
d_gene: NA; j_gene: TRBJ2-3; abundance: NA; v_gene: TRBV13; CDR3aa: CASSYPSDTQYF